The sequence of this T cell receptor (beta chain) was determined in a study of blood T cells in healthy people across ages. In regard to this clonotype: Its antigen remains unknown. Compared with germline, one end of the junction differs, possibly owing to a read error.

CDR3 size: 14 residues. General study points: Roughly linear age-related decline in beta diversity appeared, significant by age around 38.

The use of a sample-barcoded 5' primer and a J-beta primer mix characterized a second PCR of roughly 6 to 11 cycles. TCRdb processed the 5' RACE reads anew with MiXCR; each CDR3 protein has one entry. The table has about 630,000 distinct CDR3 sequences, over 20% seen once. The clonotype originates from a man between 65 and 85 years old in good health. Sequences were obtained from blood. J is TRBJ2-3 and V is TRBV12-3 or TRBV12-4; TRBD2 matches at 11 bases. This CDR3 reads CASSLSGREDTQYF. CDR3 sequence (DNA): TGTGCCAGCAGTCTTAGCGGGAGGGAGGATACGCAATATTTT.